This is a list of T cell receptor beta chains from one sample in a study of shared clonotypes between healthy human individuals. Repertoires were generated with immunoSEQ multiplex PCR, while TCRdb's copy carries only in-frame clones and drops some. The sample contains about 2.1 million clones, over 85% of which appear only once. Sequenced: naive CD8+ T cells from PBMCs. Receptors originate from a man aged 18-30 years in good health. Some clones in this sample may be carry-over from other donors' samples. Both conserved end residues are part of each CDR3.

v_gene | CDR3aa
TRBV5-6 | CASNTGLGQPQHF
TRBV28 | CASSPREFSGEQYF
TRBV9 | CASSPRPGLGTYNEQFF
TRBV15 | CATSRDRPTSMFNEQFF
TRBV28 | CASSSGPTNSNQPQHF
TRBV27 | CASSPSGLGQPQHF
TRBV27 | CASSGIGLEQYF
TRBV7-9 | CASSLNPGRLEDNEQFF
TRBV5-8 | CASRVVGNYGYTF
TRBV7-6 | CASSPDRGTGNTIYF
TRBV7-9 | CASSSPLGQYF
TRBV7-9 | CASSHREGTEAFF
TRBV27 | CASSLVGGRAYGYTF
TRBV6-4 | CASTASGSHEQYF
TRBV6-6 | CASSYSAGEAFF
TRBV5-1 | CASSGPANTGELFF
TRBV5-4 | CASSLATLAGVRDTQYF
TRBV11-2 | CASSLDRVGEAFF
TRBV28 | CASTRTARTADTQYF
TRBV7-8 | CASSFPGLAGGYNEQFF
TRBV28 | CASSFRGQVASDTQYF
TRBV7-3 | CASSLPQQGSYNEQFF
TRBV7-9 | CASRPLAGATPLEQYF
TRBV4-1 | CASSWEGVTYEQYF
TRBV5-6 | CASSWGQDYEQYF
TRBV7-8 | CASSFGGPETQYF
TRBV28 | CASSYSLRTSNEQFF
TRBV9 | CASSAGDSNYGYTF
TRBV28 | CASRASGAYEQYF
TRBV9 | CASSAPTGENTEAFF
TRBV4-2 | CASSPPTPYEQYF
TRBV6-1 | CASSERGERGYTF
TRBV11-2 | CASSFGARNEQFF
TRBV9 | CASSVGWGINQPQHF
TRBV28 | CASRIQGLWAEAFF
TRBV10-3 | CASGQTYEQYF
TRBV27 | CASSLRGLAGPGEQFF
TRBV27 | CASSFGREQYF
TRBV6-5 | CASSTGQGNEQFF
TRBV7-9 | CASSLGPAGDEQFF
TRBV6-1 | CASKKQGIGYNEQFF
TRBV28 | CASATSVYNEQFF